Listed below are T cell receptor beta chains from one sample, sequenced in a study of cytomegalovirus exposure and HLA in healthy donors. The table came from immunoSEQ multiplex PCR; TCRdb's copy has only in-frame clones and leaves some out. The sample lists about 180,000 clones; about 80% were seen once. The sample comprised PBMCs. These receptors all come from a woman in her 50s in good health and CMV-seronegative. Both conserved end residues are part of each CDR3. A D gene is named only where the DNA matches it firmly. Not all rows give a size; the values are once, few, many and, for expanded clones, a class.

CDR3 protein,CDR3 DNA,clone size,D gene,J gene,V gene
CASSLGLAGFSSPGELFF,TGCGCCAGCAGCTTGGGACTAGCGGGATTTTCGAGCCCCGGGGAGCTGTTTTTT,-,TRBD2,TRBJ2-2,TRBV5-1
CASSLANRGGHEQYF,TGTGCCAGCAGCTTAGCAAATAGGGGGGGGCACGAGCAGTACTTC,-,-,TRBJ2-7,TRBV7-9
CASSLSSGSNEQYF,TGTGCCAGCAGTTTATCGAGCGGGAGTAACGAGCAGTACTTC,-,TRBD2,TRBJ2-7,TRBV27
CASSLLSESSEQYF,TGTGCCAGCAGCTTGCTTAGCGAGTCTAGCGAGCAGTACTTC,few,-,TRBJ2-7,TRBV5-4
CASSERLAGGLRDNEQFF,TGTGCCAGTAGTGAGCGTCTAGCGGGGGGGCTTCGGGACAATGAGCAGTTCTTC,few,TRBD2,TRBJ2-1,TRBV19
CASSLRLAGEPGTDTQYF,TGTGCCAGCAGCTTGAGACTAGCGGGAGAGCCGGGCACAGATACGCAGTATTTT,-,TRBD2,TRBJ2-3,TRBV5-4
CASRNSRGGTDTQYF,TGTGCCAGCAGGAACTCTAGGGGCGGCACAGATACGCAGTATTTT,-,-,TRBJ2-3,TRBV6-1
CASSANRGGNSPLHF,TGTGCCAGCAGCGCCAACAGGGGGGGAAATTCACCCCTCCACTTT,-,TRBD1,TRBJ1-6,TRBV5-4
CASSSMTLAGLINYNEQFF,TGTGCCAGCAGCTCCATGACCCTAGCGGGCCTAATAAATTACAATGAGCAGTTCTTC,-,TRBD2,TRBJ2-1,TRBV11-2
CASSWVAGEGTDTQYF,TGTGCCAGCAGTTGGGTAGCGGGGGAGGGCACAGATACGCAGTATTTT,once,TRBD2,TRBJ2-3,TRBV27
CASSERQGYEQYF,TGTGCCAGCAGTGAAAGACAGGGCTACGAGCAGTACTTC,-,TRBD1,TRBJ2-7,TRBV25-1
CASSLWGGFAYEQYF,TGTGCCAGCAGTTTGTGGGGGGGATTTGCCTACGAGCAGTACTTC,-,TRBD2,TRBJ2-7,TRBV28
CASSYGSQVGFTDTQYF,TGTGCCAGCAGCTATGGGAGTCAGGTGGGCTTCACAGATACGCAGTATTTT,-,-,TRBJ2-3,TRBV27
CASSHDSNTVSGANVLTF,TGCGCCAGCAGCCATGACAGTAACACAGTCTCTGGGGCCAACGTCCTGACTTTC,-,-,TRBJ2-6,TRBV4-3
CASSLPGQVIREQFF,TGTGCCAGCAGCCTACCGGGACAGGTAATTCGTGAGCAGTTCTTC,-,TRBD1,TRBJ2-1,TRBV27
CASSLFDDSEAFF,TGTGCCAGCAGTTTATTCGACGACTCTGAAGCTTTCTTT,-,-,TRBJ1-1,TRBV27
CASSPAGGTDTQYF,TGTGCCAGCAGTCCAGCAGGTGGCACAGATACGCAGTATTTT,-,-,TRBJ2-3,TRBV28
CASRLQGEQYF,TGTGCCAGCAGACTTCAGGGCGAGCAGTACTTC,-,-,TRBJ2-7,TRBV6-5
CASSTGSGYTF,TGTGCCAGCAGTACAGGGAGCGGCTACACCTTC,-,-,TRBJ1-2,TRBV28
CASSRKRGDTQYF,TGTGCCAGTAGTAGAAAAAGGGGGGATACGCAGTATTTT,-,-,TRBJ2-3,TRBV19
CASSLEGQGYNEQFF,TGCGCCAGCAGCTTGGAAGGACAGGGCTACAATGAGCAGTTCTTC,-,TRBD1,TRBJ2-1,TRBV5-1
CASSSTLAGIHEQYF,TGTGCCAGCAGCTCAACGCTAGCGGGAATCCACGAGCAGTACTTC,-,TRBD2,TRBJ2-7,TRBV5-6
CASRDDRIHPYF,TGTGCCAGCAGGGATGACAGAATTCACCCTTACTTC,-,-,TRBJ2-7,TRBV2
CASSQGLAGGQYF,TGTGCCAGCAGTCAAGGACTAGCTGGGGGGCAGTATTTT,-,TRBD2,TRBJ2-3,TRBV6-5
CATRTSGRGKNIQYF,TGTGCCACCCGGACTAGCGGGAGGGGGAAGAACATTCAGTACTTC,-,TRBD2,TRBJ2-4,TRBV10-3
CAWSNYRTGNGQPQHF,TGTGCCTGGAGTAACTACCGGACAGGGAACGGTCAGCCCCAGCATTTT,-,TRBD1,TRBJ1-5,TRBV30
CASSLGTEETQYF,TGCGCCAGCAGCCTCGGGACAGAGGAGACCCAGTACTTC,-,TRBD1,TRBJ2-5,TRBV5-1
CAWSVGDNQPQHF,TGTGCCTGGAGTGTCGGGGATAATCAGCCCCAGCATTTT,-,-,TRBJ1-5,TRBV30
CAAKPQGAASTEAFF,TGTGCCGCCAAACCACAGGGTGCGGCATCCACTGAAGCTTTCTTT,-,-,TRBJ1-1,TRBV10-3
CASQGTGELFF,TGTGCCAGCCAGGGTACCGGGGAGCTGTTTTTT,-,-,TRBJ2-2,TRBV11-3
CASSPGPGDTEAFF,TGTGCCAGCTCACCAGGGCCAGGCGACACTGAAGCTTTCTTT,-,-,TRBJ1-1,TRBV18
CASSPEGGWEKLFF,TGTGCCAGCAGCCCCGAAGGAGGTTGGGAAAAACTGTTTTTT,-,-,TRBJ1-4,TRBV6-1
CASSLAASGGRETQYF,TGCGCCAGCAGCTTGGCGGCTAGCGGGGGCCGGGAGACCCAGTACTTC,-,TRBD2,TRBJ2-5,TRBV5-1
CASSIPGGYNGYTF,TGTGCCAGCAGCATTCCAGGGGGCTATAATGGCTACACCTTC,-,TRBD1,TRBJ1-2,TRBV6-1
CASSVAARNEKLFF,TGTGCCAGCAGCGTGGCGGCCCGTAATGAAAAACTGTTTTTT,-,-,TRBJ1-4,TRBV9
CASSSYGSAYEQYF,TGTGCCAGCAGCTCGTACGGGAGCGCCTACGAGCAGTACTTC,-,-,TRBJ2-7,TRBV5-6